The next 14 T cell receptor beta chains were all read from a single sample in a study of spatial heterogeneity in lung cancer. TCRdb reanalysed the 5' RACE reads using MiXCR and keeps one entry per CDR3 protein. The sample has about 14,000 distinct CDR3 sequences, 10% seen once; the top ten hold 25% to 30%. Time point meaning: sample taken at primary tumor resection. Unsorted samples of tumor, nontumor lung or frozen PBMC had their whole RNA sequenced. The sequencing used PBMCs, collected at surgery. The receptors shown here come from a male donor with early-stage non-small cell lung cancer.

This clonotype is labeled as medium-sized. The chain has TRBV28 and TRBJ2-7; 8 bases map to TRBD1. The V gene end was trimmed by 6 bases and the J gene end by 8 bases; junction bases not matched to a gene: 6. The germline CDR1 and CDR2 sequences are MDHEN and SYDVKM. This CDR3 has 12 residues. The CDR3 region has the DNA TGTGCCAGCAGGACAGGGGATCTTCAGCAGTACTTC. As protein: CASRTGDLQQYF.

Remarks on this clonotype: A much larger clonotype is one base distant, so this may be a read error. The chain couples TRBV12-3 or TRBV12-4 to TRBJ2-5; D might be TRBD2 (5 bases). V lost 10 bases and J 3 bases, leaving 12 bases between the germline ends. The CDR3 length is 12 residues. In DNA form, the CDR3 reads TGTGCCAACAGCGGTCACAAAGAGACCCAGTACTTC. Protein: CANSGHKETQYF.

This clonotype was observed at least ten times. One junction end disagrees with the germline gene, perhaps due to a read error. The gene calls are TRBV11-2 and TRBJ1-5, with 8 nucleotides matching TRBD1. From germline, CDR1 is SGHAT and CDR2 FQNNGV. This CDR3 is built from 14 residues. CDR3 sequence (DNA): TGTGCCAGCAGCATAGACAGGGGTGGTCAGCCCCAGCATTTT. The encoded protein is CASSIDRGGQPQHF.

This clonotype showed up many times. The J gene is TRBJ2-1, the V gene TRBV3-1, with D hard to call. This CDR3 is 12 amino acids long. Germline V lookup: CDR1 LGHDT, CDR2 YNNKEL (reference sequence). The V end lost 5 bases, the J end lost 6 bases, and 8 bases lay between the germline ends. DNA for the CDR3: TGTGCCAGCAGCTATGTCTCCAATGAGCAGTTCTTC. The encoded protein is CASSYVSNEQFF.

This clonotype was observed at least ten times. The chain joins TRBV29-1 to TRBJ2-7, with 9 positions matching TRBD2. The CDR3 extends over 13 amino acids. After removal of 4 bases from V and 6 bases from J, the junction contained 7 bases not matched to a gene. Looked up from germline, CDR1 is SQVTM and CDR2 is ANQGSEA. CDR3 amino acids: CSVVELAGTEQYF. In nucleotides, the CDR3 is TGCAGCGTTGTCGAGCTAGCGGGAACCGAGCAGTACTTC.

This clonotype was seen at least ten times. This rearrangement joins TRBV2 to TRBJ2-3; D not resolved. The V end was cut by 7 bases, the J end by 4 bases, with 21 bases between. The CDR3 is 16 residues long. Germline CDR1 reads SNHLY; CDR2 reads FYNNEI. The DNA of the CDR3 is TGTGCCAGCACCTTAACAGACGTTGGGTCCTCAGATACGCAGTATTTT. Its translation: CASTLTDVGSSDTQYF.

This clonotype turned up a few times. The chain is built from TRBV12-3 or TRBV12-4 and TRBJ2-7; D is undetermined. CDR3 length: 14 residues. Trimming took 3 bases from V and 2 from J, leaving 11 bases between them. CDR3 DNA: TGTGCCAGCAGTTTTGGGGTTGGAGCCTACGAGCAGTACTTC. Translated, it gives CASSFGVGAYEQYF.

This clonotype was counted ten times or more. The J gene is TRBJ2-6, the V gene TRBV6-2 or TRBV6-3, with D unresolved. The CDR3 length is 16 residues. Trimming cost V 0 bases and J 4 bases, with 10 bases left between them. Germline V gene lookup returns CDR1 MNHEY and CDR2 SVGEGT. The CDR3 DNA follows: TGTGCCAGCAGTTACTCGACCGCCGCAGGGGCCAACGTCCTGACTTTC. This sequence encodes CASSYSTAAGANVLTF.

This chain's CDR3 is CASSSTGGGYTF. In DNA, the CDR3 is TGTGCCAGCAGTTCTACAGGGGGCGGCTACACCTTC. The gene calls are TRBV28 and TRBJ1-2, with TRBD1 matching 9 bases. Trimming took 4 bases from V and 8 from J; bases not matched to a gene: 2. CDR1 and CDR2 from the germline V gene are MDHEN and SYDVKM. The CDR3 is made up of 12 amino acids.

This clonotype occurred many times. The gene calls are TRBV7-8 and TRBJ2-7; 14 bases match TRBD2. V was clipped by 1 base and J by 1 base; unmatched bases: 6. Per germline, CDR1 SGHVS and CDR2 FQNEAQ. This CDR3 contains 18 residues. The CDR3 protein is CASSLGGLAGEGSYEQYF. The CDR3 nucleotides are TGTGCCAGCAGCTTAGGGGGACTAGCGGGAGAGGGGTCCTACGAGCAGTACTTC.

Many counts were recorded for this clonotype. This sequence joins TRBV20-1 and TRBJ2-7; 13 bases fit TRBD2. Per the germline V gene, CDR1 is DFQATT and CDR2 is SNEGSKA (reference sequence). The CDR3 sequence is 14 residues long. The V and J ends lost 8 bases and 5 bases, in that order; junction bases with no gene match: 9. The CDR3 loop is CSTQRLAGGDEQYF. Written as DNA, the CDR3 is TGCAGTACCCAACGACTAGCGGGAGGAGACGAGCAGTACTTC.

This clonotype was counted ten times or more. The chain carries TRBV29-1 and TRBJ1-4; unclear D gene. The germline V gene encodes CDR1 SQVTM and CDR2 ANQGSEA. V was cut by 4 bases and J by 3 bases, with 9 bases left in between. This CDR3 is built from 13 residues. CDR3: CSVAEASNEKLFF. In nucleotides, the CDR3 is TGCAGCGTTGCGGAGGCCTCTAATGAAAAACTGTTTTTT.

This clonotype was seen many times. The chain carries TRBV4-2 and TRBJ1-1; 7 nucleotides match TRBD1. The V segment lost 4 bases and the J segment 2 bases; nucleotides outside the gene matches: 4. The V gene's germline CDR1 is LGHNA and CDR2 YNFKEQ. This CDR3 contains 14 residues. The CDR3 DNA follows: TGTGCCAGCAGCCTGACAGGGATAAACACTGAAGCTTTCTTT. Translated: CASSLTGINTEAFF.

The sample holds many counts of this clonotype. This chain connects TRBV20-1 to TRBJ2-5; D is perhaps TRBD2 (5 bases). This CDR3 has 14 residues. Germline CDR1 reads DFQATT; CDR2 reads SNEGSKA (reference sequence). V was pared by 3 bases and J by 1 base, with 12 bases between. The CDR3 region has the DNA TGCAGTGCTAGGGATCAGACTATCCAAGAGACCCAGTACTTC. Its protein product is CSARDQTIQETQYF.